The T cell receptor beta chain under discussion was sequenced for a study of regulatory and conventional T cells in RAG deficiency. Study-wide findings and caveats: Treg unique TCR beta sequences were approximately 96-fold fewer in Omenn syndrome and CID/AS patients than controls.

Measured with immunoSEQ multiplex PCR; TCRdb has only the in-frame clones, and not every one. The sample yields around 30,000 clones, 70% to 90% seen once. Comments on this clone: Its antigen is not known.

The V gene lost 1 base and the J gene lost 10 bases, with 11 bases spanning the gap. The CDR3 runs to 14 residues. Per germline, CDR1 SEHNR and CDR2 FQNEAQ (reference sequence). The sample was also reused in another study, on regulatory T cells. In that study: The PCR used 52 TRBV and 13 TRBJ primers.

The sequence came from a human donor in good health. The chain is built from TRBV7-9 and TRBJ1-6; unclear D gene. Sequenced input: CD8+ T cells sorted from blood. The CDR3 spells CASSLEPMGSPLHF. CDR3 in DNA: TGTGCCAGCAGCTTAGAGCCCATGGGGTCACCCCTCCACTTT.